This is a list of T cell receptor beta chains from one sample in a study of regulatory T cells in long-lasting Graves disease. TCRdb ran MiXCR on the multiplex PCR reads and lists one entry per CDR3 protein. The sample lists about half a million distinct CDR3 sequences, approximately 12% occurring once. The same sample was also studied in work on T cells in Graves' hyperthyroidism and ophthalmopathy.

The input for sequencing was peripheral blood mononuclear cells (PBMCs), taken at new diagnosis, from a patient treated with antithyroid drugs. These receptor sequences come from a woman between 25 and 40 years old with Graves disease. Both conserved end residues are part of each CDR3.

TRBV27,TRBJ2-1,CAAADQMSSYNEQFF
TRBV11-2,TRBJ2-7,CASSPIRRVSSYEQYF
TRBV6-5,TRBJ2-7,CASSYSSGGAYEQYF
TRBV6-1,TRBJ2-1,CASTRQRATTYNEQFF
TRBV6-1,TRBJ1-5,CASSPHRDRGNQPQHF
TRBV7-2,TRBJ2-7,CASSLGYFSYEQYF
TRBV5-1,TRBJ1-5,CASSPHPTGEGNQPQHF
TRBV10-2,TRBJ2-7,CASSDRTSGASYEQYF
TRBV7-9,TRBJ2-5,CASSLAVPPMAQYF
TRBV11-2,TRBJ1-4,CASSPGDFEGKLFF
TRBV2,TRBJ2-1,CASSLFSGPYNEQFF
TRBV19,TRBJ2-7,CASSETGAAYEQYF
TRBV5-5,TRBJ2-1,CASSLLLVLNEQFF
TRBV30,TRBJ2-3,CASSGYTDTQYF
TRBV28,TRBJ1-1,CASSSTTPGQGALFYGAFGAFF
TRBV10-3,TRBJ2-1,CAISESETRRRTSSDNEQFF
TRBV15,TRBJ2-1,CATSARHLGNEQFF
TRBV25-1,TRBJ1-5,CASRSGGQPQHF
TRBV13,TRBJ2-1,CASSLAAGEGYNEQFF
TRBV12-3/TRBV12-4,TRBJ1-5,CASSPGTPNQPQHF
TRBV5-6,TRBJ2-7,CASSLRPAYEQYF
TRBV4-1,TRBJ1-1,CASSQDGLFF
TRBV9,TRBJ2-7,CASSLSGQGHEQYF
TRBV5-1,TRBJ2-1,CASSLVRTSGRAHLRFF
TRBV11-3,TRBJ1-1,CASTGWEATEAFF
TRBV11-2,TRBJ2-5,CASSLRTGRGETQYF
TRBV24-1,TRBJ2-7,CATSDGGYEQYF
TRBV6-2/TRBV6-3,TRBJ2-7,CASSYGFLVYEQYF
TRBV30,TRBJ2-2,CAWSPIKFWTSGNTGELFF
TRBV7-3,TRBJ2-1,CASSLSYGSYNEQFF
TRBV28,TRBJ1-6,CASTWAGSNSPLHF
TRBV2,TRBJ2-3,CASSDASGRPLRGDTQYF
TRBV18,TRBJ1-1,CASSPSIRNTEAFF
TRBV7-9,TRBJ2-7,CASSPSGKTSGYRNFYEQYF
TRBV18,TRBJ1-2,CASSPQKSSRHLRGYYGYTF
TRBV29-1,TRBJ1-2,CSVLHISYGYTF
TRBV20-1,TRBJ2-7,CSARDLRQGASYEQYF
TRBV6-2/TRBV6-3,TRBJ2-7,CASSSGTGDSYEQYF
TRBV18,TRBJ2-3,CASSPLGGDTQYF
TRBV19,TRBJ2-1,CASSMRNEQFF
TRBV24-1,TRBJ2-3,CATRDPFADTQYF
TRBV29-1,TRBJ2-5,CSGLSAGYETQYF
TRBV6-1,TRBJ1-2,CASQTGLGTLYGYTF
TRBV20-1,TRBJ2-2,CSARVAGVGELFF
TRBV20-1,TRBJ1-1,CSALGGTEDEAFF
TRBV11-2,TRBJ2-5,CASSEYSNSGSWETQYF
TRBV2,TRBJ2-7,CAIHQQTPYEQYF
TRBV15,TRBJ2-7,CATSAPLAGEQYF
TRBV9,TRBJ1-3,CASSVQTGNTIYF
TRBV13,TRBJ2-1,CASSRRTGGYNEQFF
TRBV7-2,TRBJ2-3,CASSLVRRVGTDTQYF
TRBV24-1,TRBJ1-2,CATSESVLGGYTF
TRBV19,TRBJ2-7,CASSIHVLGNDEQYF
TRBV3-1,TRBJ2-5,CASSLRTGGSVETQYF
TRBV20-1,TRBJ2-1,CSARDYEQFF